These 26 T cell receptor beta chains originate from one sample sequenced in a study of T cell responses to AZD1222 COVID-19 vaccine. The table came from immunoSEQ multiplex PCR; TCRdb's copy has only in-frame clones and leaves some out. The sample yields some 120,000 clones, over 75% seen once. The sequencing used peripheral blood, collected on day 0 of AZD1222 vaccination. Receptor source: an adult in good health.

The chain combines TRBV11-2 with TRBJ1-2; 10 nucleotides match TRBD1. The J segment lost 6 bases and the V segment lost 5 bases, leaving 3 bases of the junction unmatched. Germline values: CDR1 SGHAT, CDR2 FQNNGV. The CDR3 is 13 amino acids. CDR3: CASSLDRGHGYTF. The CDR3 coding sequence is TGTGCCAGCAGCCTTGACAGGGGGCATGGCTACACCTTC.

The gene calls are TRBV6-5 and TRBJ2-7, with D tentatively TRBD1 (6 bases). This CDR3 contains 14 residues. V lost 0 bases, J lost 3 bases, and 9 bases lay in between. Germline V gene lookup returns CDR1 MNHEY and CDR2 SVGAGI. CDR3 protein: CASSYSDRYYEQYF. The CDR3 DNA reads as TGTGCCAGCAGTTACTCGGACAGATACTACGAGCAGTACTTC.

This clone was detected only a few times. Within the sample, other DNA sequences also encode this same CDR3. J is TRBJ1-1 and V is TRBV18; 7 bases align to TRBD1. After removal of 6 bases from V and 4 bases from J, the junction contained 5 bases not matched to a gene. CDR3 length equals 13 residues. Germline V gene lookup returns CDR1 KGHSH and CDR2 LQKENI. The CDR3 DNA is TGTGCCAGCTCGCGACCAGGGGGCACTGAAGCTTTCTTT. This translates into CASSRPGGTEAFF. The full variable domain, its missing parts supplied by reference TRBV18 and TRBJ1-1, is NAGVMQNPRHLVRRRGQEARLRCSPMKGHSHVYWYRQLPEEGLKFMVYLQKENIIDESGMPKERFSAEFPKEGPSILRIQQVVRGDSAAYFCASSRPGGTEAFFGQGTRLTVV.

The rearrangement links TRBV6-1 to TRBJ2-4; D is perhaps TRBD2 (6 bases). The CDR3 runs 15 residues. Germline CDR1 MNHNS, CDR2 SASEGT. V was pared by 2 bases and J by 8 bases, with 16 bases between. The CDR3: CASSEIRGSVYIQYF. The CDR3 DNA is TGTGCCAGCAGTGAAATACGGGGGTCCGTCTACATTCAGTACTTC.

This chain joins TRBV27 and TRBJ1-2, with 7 bases that match TRBD1. The CDR3 loop spans 14 amino acids. V trimming: 3 bases; J trimming: 7 bases; junction bases outside the gene matches: 8. The germline V gene has CDR1 MNHEY and CDR2 SMNVEV (reference sequence). CDR3 DNA sequence: TGTGCCAGCAGTTTTCAGACAGGGACCAGTGGCTACACCTTC. Encoded protein: CASSFQTGTSGYTF.

The chain employs TRBV21-1 and TRBJ2-3; TRBD1 reflects the table's D call only, with no check against the DNA. TRBV21-1 is an annotated pseudogene. The length of the CDR3 is 14 residues. CDR3 sequence reads: CASCPGHFTDTQYF. As DNA, the CDR3 is TGTGCCAGCTGTCCGGGACACTTCACAGATACGCAGTATTTT.

The chain links TRBV14 to TRBJ2-3, with TRBD1 matching over 9 bases. In germline, CDR1 is SGHDN, CDR2 FVKESK. The trim removed 2 bases at V and 3 bases at J, leaving 15 bases unmatched. The CDR3 runs to 19 residues. CDR3 nucleotide sequence: TGTGCCAGCAGCCAATTTGCGGACAGGGGAAAGGGTGCAACAGATACGCAGTATTTT. Translated, it gives CASSQFADRGKGATDTQYF.

The chain has TRBV27 and TRBJ2-7; maybe TRBD1 (6 bases). The germline CDR1 and CDR2 sequences are MNHEY and SMNVEV (reference sequence). Trimming cost V 7 bases and J 3 bases, with 16 bases left between them. The CDR3 consists of 14 residues. The CDR3 sequence is CASTPRGGNYEQYF. CDR3 bases: TGTGCCAGCACCCCCAGAGGGGGAAACTACGAGCAGTACTTC.

This chain uses TRBV13 with TRBJ2-7; TRBD1 matches 7 bases. The V gene end was trimmed by 6 bases and the J gene end by 3 bases; junction bases not matched to a gene: 8. This CDR3 has 14 residues. The germline CDR1 and CDR2 sequences are PRHDT and FYEKMQ (reference sequence). The CDR3 coding sequence is TGTGCCAGCAGACGTAGGGGACAGAACTACGAGCAGTACTTC. Protein product: CASRRRGQNYEQYF. Variable domain in full (rest from reference TRBV13 and TRBJ2-7): AAGVIQSPRHLIKEKRETATLKCYPIPRHDTVYWYQQGPGQDPQFLISFYEKMQSDKGSIPDRFSAQQFSDYHSELNMSSLELGDSALYFCASRRRGQNYEQYFGPGTRLTVT.

The genes are TRBV24-1 and TRBJ2-1; D unresolved. The germline V gene encodes CDR1 KGHDR and CDR2 SFDVKD. The CDR3 runs to 11 residues. Trimming shortened V by 3 bases and J by 7 bases, and 3 bases separated the two germline ends. CDR3 region: CATSDRNEQFF. For the CDR3, the DNA is TGTGCCACCAGTGATAGAAATGAGCAGTTCTTC.

This clone appeared once. V and J are TRBV7-3 and TRBJ2-3, with 10 nucleotides matching TRBD1. The CDR3 is 16 residues long. Germline-derived CDR1 and CDR2 are SGHTA and FQGTGA. The ends lost 5 bases at V and 3 bases at J; junction bases unmatched: 8. The CDR3: CASSLTGTGVTDTQYF. Written as DNA, the CDR3 is TGTGCCAGCAGCCTCACGGGGACAGGGGTTACAGATACGCAGTATTTT.

The rearrangement uses TRBV9 and TRBJ2-7, with 8 bases identical to TRBD1. The CDR3 is 15 residues long. The V gene's germline CDR1 is SGDLS and CDR2 YYNGEE. V was pared by 2 bases and J by 6 bases, with 10 bases of the junction left unmatched. Here the CDR3 reads CASSVGAGGPFEQYF. The CDR3 region has the DNA TGTGCCAGCAGCGTTGGGGCAGGGGGCCCCTTCGAGCAGTACTTC. The full variable domain, completed using reference TRBV9 and TRBJ2-7, is DSGVTQTPKHLITATGQRVTLRCSPRSGDLSVYWYQQSLDQGLQFLIQYYNGEERAKGNILERFSAQQFPDLHSELNLSSLELGDSALYFCASSVGAGGPFEQYFGPGTRLTVT.

The chain joins TRBV14 to TRBJ2-3, with D perhaps being TRBD1 or TRBD2 (5 bases each). CDR3 length: 15 amino acids. V was shortened by 4 bases and J by 2 bases, with 13 bases between the two germline ends. Germline V gene data show CDR1 as SGHDN and CDR2 as FVKESK. CDR3 sequence (DNA): TGTGCCAGCAGCCTTCCGGGACCGATCACAGATACGCAGTATTTT. Translating it yields CASSLPGPITDTQYF.

The J gene is TRBJ1-1, the V gene TRBV29-1; D is unclear. The germline CDR1 and CDR2 sequences are SQVTM and ANQGSEA. Trimming cost V 6 bases and J 4 bases, with 12 bases left between them. The CDR3 runs 12 residues. The CDR3 region is CSVRAGFTEAFF. The CDR3 nucleotides read TGCAGCGTCCGGGCCGGTTTCACTGAAGCTTTCTTT.

The chain carries TRBV19 and TRBJ1-1; 7 bases line up with TRBD1. CDR1 LNHDA and CDR2 SQIVND come from the germline V gene (reference sequence). The V segment lost 4 bases and the J segment 0 bases; nucleotides outside the gene matches: 8. The CDR3 length is 16 residues. DNA for the CDR3: TGTGCCAGTAGTACAAGACAGGGTTACATGAACACTGAAGCTTTCTTT. This sequence encodes CASSTRQGYMNTEAFF. The full variable domain, with the rest looked up from reference TRBV19 and TRBJ1-1, is DGGITQSPKYLFRKEGQNVTLSCEQNLNHDAMYWYRQDPGQGLRLIYYSQIVNDFQKGDIAEGYSVSREKKESFPLTVTSAQKNPTAFYLCASSTRQGYMNTEAFFGQGTRLTVV.

The V and J genes are TRBV18 and TRBJ2-6; D is ambiguous. The germline V and J ends were trimmed by 3 bases and 4 bases, with 25 bases remaining between them. The CDR3 runs to 20 residues. Germline-derived CDR1 and CDR2 are KGHSH and LQKENI. Written as DNA, the CDR3 is TGTGCCAGCTCACCCCCCCTTGAGTTGTGGCGGAAGGCAGGGGCCAACGTCCTGACTTTC. Protein sequence: CASSPPLELWRKAGANVLTF.

The V call is TRBV9, the J call TRBJ1-4, with D hard to call. Trimming shortened V by 0 bases and J by 8 bases, and 17 bases separated the two germline ends. The germline CDR1 and CDR2 sequences are SGDLS and YYNGEE. CDR3 length equals 16 residues. The CDR3 protein is CASSVALGPSREKLFF. The CDR3, as DNA: TGTGCCAGCAGCGTAGCTTTAGGACCCTCAAGGGAAAAACTGTTTTTT. Looking up the rest from reference TRBV9 and TRBJ1-4 gives the full variable domain: DSGVTQTPKHLITATGQRVTLRCSPRSGDLSVYWYQQSLDQGLQFLIQYYNGEERAKGNILERFSAQQFPDLHSELNLSSLELGDSALYFCASSVALGPSREKLFFGSGTQLSVL.

About this clone: At one end, the junction sequence differs from germline, possibly due to a read error. The rearrangement uses TRBV5-1 and TRBJ2-1, with 10 nucleotides matching TRBD2. Germline V CDR1 and CDR2: SGHRS, YFSETQ. The CDR3 covers 14 residues. The DNA for the CDR3 is TGCGTCAGCAGCTCGGGACTAGCGTACAATGAGCAGTTCTTC. Its protein product is CVSSSGLAYNEQFF.

Details on this clone: Other DNA sequences within the sample encode an identical CDR3. V usage is TRBV5-1 and J usage is TRBJ1-1; D is uncertain. Germline lookup yields CDR1 SGHRS and CDR2 YFSETQ. The CDR3 extends over 14 amino acids. V dropped 7 bases and J dropped 2 bases, with 15 bases sitting between them. CDR3 coding DNA: TGCGCCAGCTCACTCGGACGGGGAAACACTGAAGCTTTCTTT. Translating gives CASSLGRGNTEAFF.

This clone was seen only a few times. V gene TRBV3-1 (or the pseudogene TRBV3-2) combines with J gene TRBJ2-7; D not resolved. The CDR3 loop spans 13 amino acids. The germline V gene has CDR1 LGHDT and CDR2 YNNKEL (reference sequence). Trimming removed 4 bases at V and 0 bases at J, with 7 bases between. CDR3 loop: CASSRAPSYEQYF. The CDR3 region has the DNA TGTGCCAGCAGCCGGGCCCCCTCCTACGAGCAGTACTTC.

The chain combines TRBV5-5 with TRBJ1-4; no definite D call. The germline gives CDR1 SGHKS, CDR2 YYEKEE (reference sequence). The CDR3 is made up of 14 amino acids. Trimming cost V 1 base and J 5 bases, with 9 bases left between them. The CDR3 DNA reads as TGTGCCAGCAGCTTGATGACTATAAATGAAAAACTGTTTTTT. Residues: CASSLMTINEKLFF. Full variable domain (outside the CDR3, taken from reference TRBV5-5 and TRBJ1-4): DAGVTQSPTHLIKTRGQQVTLRCSPISGHKSVSWYQQVLGQGPQFIFQYYEKEERGRGNFPDRFSARQFPNYSSELNVNALLLGDSALYLCASSLMTINEKLFFGSGTQLSVL.

The chain links TRBV7-2 to TRBJ2-1; TRBD1 matches 7 bases. Germline V CDR1 and CDR2: SGHTA, FQGNSA. The CDR3 runs 15 residues. The junction had 9 bases not matched to a gene; V was cut back by 10 bases and J by 0 bases. The DNA of the CDR3 is TGTGCCACCCCACTCCGGGACAGCTCCTACAATGAGCAGTTCTTC. It specifies CATPLRDSSYNEQFF.

The rearrangement uses TRBV2 and TRBJ1-2, with a weak D call TRBD1 (5 bases). The V gene lost 6 bases and the J gene lost 2 bases, with 10 bases spanning the gap. Germline V lookup: CDR1 SNHLY, CDR2 FYNNEI. This CDR3 has 13 amino acids. CDR3 residues: CASRDTLNYGYTF. CDR3 nucleotides: TGTGCCAGCAGGGACACCCTAAACTATGGCTACACCTTC.

The J gene is TRBJ2-7, the V gene TRBV6-5; tentatively, D is TRBD2 (6 bases). V was shortened by 2 bases and J by 0 bases, with 8 bases between the two germline ends. The CDR3 contains 14 residues. Germline CDR1 is MNHEY and CDR2 is SVGAGI. The CDR3 spells CASSYGGNSYEQYF. Here the CDR3 DNA reads TGTGCCAGCAGTTACGGCGGGAACTCCTACGAGCAGTACTTC.

This chain joins TRBV6-6 and TRBJ2-3; 10 bases line up with TRBD2. V dropped 2 bases and J dropped 3; count of bases not matched to a gene: 5. The germline V gene has CDR1 MNHNY and CDR2 SVGAGI (reference sequence). CDR3 size: 16 residues. DNA of the CDR3: TGTGCCAGCAGTTACACAGCGGGGGGGATGACAGATACGCAGTATTTT. The encoded protein is CASSYTAGGMTDTQYF.

The chain is built from TRBV7-2 and TRBJ1-1; 9 nucleotides align to TRBD1. CDR1 is SGHTA, CDR2 FQGNSA, per germline. V lost 5 bases and J lost 7; bases outside the gene matches: 17. The CDR3 is made up of 17 amino acids. CDR3 protein: CASSPIYRQGDLDEAFF. The CDR3, as DNA: TGTGCCAGCAGCCCCATTTACCGACAGGGGGATTTGGATGAAGCTTTCTTT.